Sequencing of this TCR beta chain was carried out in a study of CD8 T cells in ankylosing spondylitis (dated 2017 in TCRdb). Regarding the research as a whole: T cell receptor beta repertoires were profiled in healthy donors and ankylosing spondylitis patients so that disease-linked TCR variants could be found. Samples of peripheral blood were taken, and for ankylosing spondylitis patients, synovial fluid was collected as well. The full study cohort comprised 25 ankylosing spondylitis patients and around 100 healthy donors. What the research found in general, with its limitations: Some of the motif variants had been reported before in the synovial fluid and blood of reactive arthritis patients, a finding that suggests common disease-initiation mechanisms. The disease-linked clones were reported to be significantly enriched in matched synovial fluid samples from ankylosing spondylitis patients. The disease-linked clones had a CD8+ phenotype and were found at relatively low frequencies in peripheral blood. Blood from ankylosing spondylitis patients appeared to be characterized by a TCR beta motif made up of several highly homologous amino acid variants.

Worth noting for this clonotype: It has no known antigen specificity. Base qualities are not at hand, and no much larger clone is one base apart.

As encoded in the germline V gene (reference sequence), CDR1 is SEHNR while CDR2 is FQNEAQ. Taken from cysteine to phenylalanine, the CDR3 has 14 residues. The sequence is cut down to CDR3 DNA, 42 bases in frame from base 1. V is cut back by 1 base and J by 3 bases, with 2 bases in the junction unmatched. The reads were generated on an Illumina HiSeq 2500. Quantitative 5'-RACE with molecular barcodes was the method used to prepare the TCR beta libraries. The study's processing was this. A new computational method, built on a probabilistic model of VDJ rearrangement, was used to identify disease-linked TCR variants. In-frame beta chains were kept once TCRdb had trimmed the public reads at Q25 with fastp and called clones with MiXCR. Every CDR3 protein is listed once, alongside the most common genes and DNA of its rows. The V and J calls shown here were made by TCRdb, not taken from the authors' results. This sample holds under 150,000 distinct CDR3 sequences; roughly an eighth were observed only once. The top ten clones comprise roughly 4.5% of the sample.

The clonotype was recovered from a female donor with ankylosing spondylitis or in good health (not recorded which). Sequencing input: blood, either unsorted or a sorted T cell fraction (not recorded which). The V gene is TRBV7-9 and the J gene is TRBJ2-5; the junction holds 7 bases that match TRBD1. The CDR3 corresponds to CASSLEGGEETQYF. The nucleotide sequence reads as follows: TGTGCCAGCAGCTTAGAAGGGGGCGAAGAGACCCAGTACTTC.